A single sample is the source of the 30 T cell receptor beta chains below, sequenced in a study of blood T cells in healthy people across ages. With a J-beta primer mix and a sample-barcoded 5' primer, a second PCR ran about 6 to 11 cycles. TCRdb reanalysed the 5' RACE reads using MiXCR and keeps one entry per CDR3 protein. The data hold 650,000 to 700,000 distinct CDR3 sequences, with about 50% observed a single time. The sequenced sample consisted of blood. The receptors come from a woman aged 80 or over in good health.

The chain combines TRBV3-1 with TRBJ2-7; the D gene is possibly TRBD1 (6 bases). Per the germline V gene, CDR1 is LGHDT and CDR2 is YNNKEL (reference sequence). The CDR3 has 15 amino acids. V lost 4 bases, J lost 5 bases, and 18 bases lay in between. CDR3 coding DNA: TGTGCCAGCAGCCGTACCGGGACATTGGGCCACGAGCAGTACTTC. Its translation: CASSRTGTLGHEQYF.

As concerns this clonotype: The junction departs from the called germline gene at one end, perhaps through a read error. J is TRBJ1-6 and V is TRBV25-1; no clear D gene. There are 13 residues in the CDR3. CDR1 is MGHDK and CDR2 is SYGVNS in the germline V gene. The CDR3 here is CASSKEGRSLLHF. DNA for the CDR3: TGTGCCAGCAGTAAGGAGGGAAGATCACTCCTCCACTTT.

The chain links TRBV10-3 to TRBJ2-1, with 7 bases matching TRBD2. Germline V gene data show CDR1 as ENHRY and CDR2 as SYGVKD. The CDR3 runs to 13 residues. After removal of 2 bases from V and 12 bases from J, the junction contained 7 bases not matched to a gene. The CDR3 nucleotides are TGTGCCATCAGTGAGAGCGGGAAAGACTTGCAGTTCTTC. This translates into CAISESGKDLQFF.

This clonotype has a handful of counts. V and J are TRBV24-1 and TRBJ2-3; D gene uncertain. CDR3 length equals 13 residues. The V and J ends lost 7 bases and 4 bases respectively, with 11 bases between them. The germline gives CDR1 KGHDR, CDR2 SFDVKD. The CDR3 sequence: CATSRPPADTQYF. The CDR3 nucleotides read TGTGCCACCAGCCGCCCTCCGGCAGATACGCAGTATTTT.

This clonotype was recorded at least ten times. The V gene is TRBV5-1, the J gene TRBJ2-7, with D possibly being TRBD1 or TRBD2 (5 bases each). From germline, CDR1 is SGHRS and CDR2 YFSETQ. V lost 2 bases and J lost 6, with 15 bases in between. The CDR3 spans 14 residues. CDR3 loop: CASSFGRSRGEQYF. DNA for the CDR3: TGCGCCAGCAGCTTTGGGAGATCTAGGGGCGAGCAGTACTTC.

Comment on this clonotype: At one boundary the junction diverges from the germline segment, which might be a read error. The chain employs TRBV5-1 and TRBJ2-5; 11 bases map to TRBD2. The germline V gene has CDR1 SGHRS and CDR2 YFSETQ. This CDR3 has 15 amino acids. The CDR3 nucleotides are TGCGTCAGCAGCTTACTAGCGGGAGAGGCAGAGACCCAGTACTTC. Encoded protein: CVSSLLAGEAETQYF.

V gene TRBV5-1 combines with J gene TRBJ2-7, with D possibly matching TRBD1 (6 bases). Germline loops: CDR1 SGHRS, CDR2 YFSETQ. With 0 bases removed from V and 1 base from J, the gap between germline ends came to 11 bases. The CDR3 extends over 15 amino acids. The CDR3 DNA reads TGCGCCAGCAGCTTGGGGCCAGGGGAGTCCTACGAGCAGTACTTC. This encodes CASSLGPGESYEQYF.

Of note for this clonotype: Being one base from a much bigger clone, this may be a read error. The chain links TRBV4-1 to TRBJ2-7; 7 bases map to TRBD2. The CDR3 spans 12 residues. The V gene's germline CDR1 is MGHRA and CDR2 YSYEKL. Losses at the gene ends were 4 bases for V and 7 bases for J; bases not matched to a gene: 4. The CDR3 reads CASSRDYNEQYF. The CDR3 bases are TGCGCCAGCAGCCGGGACTACAATGAGCAGTACTTC.

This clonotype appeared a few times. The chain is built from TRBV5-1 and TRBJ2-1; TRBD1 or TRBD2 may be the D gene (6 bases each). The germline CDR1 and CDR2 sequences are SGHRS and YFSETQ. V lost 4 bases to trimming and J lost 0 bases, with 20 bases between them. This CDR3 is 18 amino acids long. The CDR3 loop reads CASSLSGDQGSSYNEQFF. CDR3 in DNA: TGCGCCAGCAGCCTCTCGGGGGACCAGGGGAGCTCCTACAATGAGCAGTTCTTC.

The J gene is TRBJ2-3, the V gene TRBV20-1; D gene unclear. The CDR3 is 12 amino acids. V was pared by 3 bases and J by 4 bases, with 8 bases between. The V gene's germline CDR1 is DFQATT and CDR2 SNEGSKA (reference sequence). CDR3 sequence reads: CSARVGPDTQYF. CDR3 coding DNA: TGCAGTGCTAGGGTCGGACCAGATACGCAGTATTTT.

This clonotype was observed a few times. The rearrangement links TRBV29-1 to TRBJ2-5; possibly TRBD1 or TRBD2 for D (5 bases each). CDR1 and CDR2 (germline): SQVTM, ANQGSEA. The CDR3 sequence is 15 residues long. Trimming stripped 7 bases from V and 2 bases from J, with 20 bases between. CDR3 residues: CSARRDQDSQETQYF. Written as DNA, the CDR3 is TGCAGCGCGCGCCGGGACCAGGATTCTCAAGAGACCCAGTACTTC.

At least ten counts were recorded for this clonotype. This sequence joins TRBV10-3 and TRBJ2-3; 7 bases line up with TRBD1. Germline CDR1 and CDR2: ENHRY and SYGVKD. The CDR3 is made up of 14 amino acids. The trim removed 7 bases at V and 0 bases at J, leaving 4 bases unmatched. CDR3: CAIKRDSSTDTQYF. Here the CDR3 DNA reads TGTGCCATCAAAAGGGACAGCAGCACAGATACGCAGTATTTT.

Here the CDR3 DNA reads TGCGCCAGCAGCTTGGCTTCGGGGGGGACGGGATACGAGCAGTACTTC. It translates to CASSLASGGTGYEQYF. This chain links TRBV5-1 with TRBJ2-4; 8 bases line up with TRBD2. The J call is doubtful: the DNA matches TRBJ2-7 better. The V gene's germline CDR1 is SGHRS and CDR2 YFSETQ. This CDR3 region has 16 residues.

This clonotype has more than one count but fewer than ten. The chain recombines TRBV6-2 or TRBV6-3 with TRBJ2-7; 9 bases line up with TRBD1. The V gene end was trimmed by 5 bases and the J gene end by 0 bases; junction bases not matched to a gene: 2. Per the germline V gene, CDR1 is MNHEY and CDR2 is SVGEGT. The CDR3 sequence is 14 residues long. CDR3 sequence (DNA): TGTGCCAGCAGTAGGGACAGGGCCTCCTACGAGCAGTACTTC. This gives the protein CASSRDRASYEQYF.

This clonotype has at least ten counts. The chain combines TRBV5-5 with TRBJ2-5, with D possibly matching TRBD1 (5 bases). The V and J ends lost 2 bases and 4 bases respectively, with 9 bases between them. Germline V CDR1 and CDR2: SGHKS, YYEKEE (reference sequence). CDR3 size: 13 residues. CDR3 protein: CASSFIGAETQYF. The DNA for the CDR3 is TGTGCCAGCAGCTTCATAGGGGCAGAGACCCAGTACTTC.

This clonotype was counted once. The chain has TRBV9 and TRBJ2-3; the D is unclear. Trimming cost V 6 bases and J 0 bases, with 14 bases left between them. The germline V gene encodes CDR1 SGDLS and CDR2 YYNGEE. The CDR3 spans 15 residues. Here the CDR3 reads CASTISISSTDTQYF. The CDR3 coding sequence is TGTGCCAGCACTATAAGTATCTCTAGCACAGATACGCAGTATTTT. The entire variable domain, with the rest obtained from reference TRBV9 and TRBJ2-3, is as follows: DSGVTQTPKHLITATGQRVTLRCSPRSGDLSVYWYQQSLDQGLQFLIQYYNGEERAKGNILERFSAQQFPDLHSELNLSSLELGDSALYFCASTISISSTDTQYFGPGTRLTVL.

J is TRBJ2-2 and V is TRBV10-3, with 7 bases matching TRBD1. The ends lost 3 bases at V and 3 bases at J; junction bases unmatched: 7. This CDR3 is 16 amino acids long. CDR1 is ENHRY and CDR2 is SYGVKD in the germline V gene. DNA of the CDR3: TGTGCCATCAGTGAAAGGGGGCAATTGGACACCGGGGAGCTGTTTTTT. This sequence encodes CAISERGQLDTGELFF.

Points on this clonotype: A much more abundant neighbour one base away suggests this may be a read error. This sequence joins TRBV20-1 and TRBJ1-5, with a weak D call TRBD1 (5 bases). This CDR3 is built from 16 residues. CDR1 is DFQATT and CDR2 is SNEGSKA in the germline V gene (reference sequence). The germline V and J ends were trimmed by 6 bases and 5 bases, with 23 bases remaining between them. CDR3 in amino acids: CSAPPIGARWDQPQHF. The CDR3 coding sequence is TGCAGTGCCCCGCCCATTGGGGCTAGGTGGGATCAGCCCCAGCATTTT.

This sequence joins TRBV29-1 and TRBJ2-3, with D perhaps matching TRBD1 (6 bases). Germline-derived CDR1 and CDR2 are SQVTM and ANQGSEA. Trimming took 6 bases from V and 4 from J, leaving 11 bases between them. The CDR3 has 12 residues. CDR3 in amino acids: CSVDRTADTQYF. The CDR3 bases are TGCAGCGTCGACAGGACAGCAGATACGCAGTATTTT.

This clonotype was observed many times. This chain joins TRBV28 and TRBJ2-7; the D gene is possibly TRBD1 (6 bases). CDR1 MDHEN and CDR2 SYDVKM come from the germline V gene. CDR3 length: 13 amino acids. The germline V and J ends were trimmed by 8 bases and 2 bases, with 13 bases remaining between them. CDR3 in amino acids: CASGTGTTYEQYF. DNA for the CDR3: TGTGCCAGCGGGACCGGGACAACCTACGAGCAGTACTTC.

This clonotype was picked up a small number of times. The CDR3 DNA sequence: TGTGCCAGTAGTATTGCGGACAGGGTGGCTTCACCCCTCCACTTT. Its protein is CASSIADRVASPLHF. This chain connects TRBV19 to TRBJ1-6; 8 positions match TRBD1. Germline V gene data show CDR1 as LNHDA and CDR2 as SQIVND (reference sequence). J lost 9 bases, V lost 3 bases, and 7 bases had no gene match. This CDR3 spans 15 amino acids.

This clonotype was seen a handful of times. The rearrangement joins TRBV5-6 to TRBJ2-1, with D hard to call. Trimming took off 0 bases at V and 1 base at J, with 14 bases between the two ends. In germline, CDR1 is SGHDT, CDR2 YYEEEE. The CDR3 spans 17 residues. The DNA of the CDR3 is TGTGCCAGCAGCTTGGCCCCGGTGGAGTGGTCCTACAATGAGCAGTTCTTC. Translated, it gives CASSLAPVEWSYNEQFF.

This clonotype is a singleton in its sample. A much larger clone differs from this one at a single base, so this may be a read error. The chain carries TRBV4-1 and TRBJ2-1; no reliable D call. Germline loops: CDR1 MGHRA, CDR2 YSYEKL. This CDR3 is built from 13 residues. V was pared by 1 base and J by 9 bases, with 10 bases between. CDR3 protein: CASSQVSVSEQFF. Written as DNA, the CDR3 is TGCGCCAGCAGCCAAGTGTCCGTTAGTGAGCAGTTCTTC.

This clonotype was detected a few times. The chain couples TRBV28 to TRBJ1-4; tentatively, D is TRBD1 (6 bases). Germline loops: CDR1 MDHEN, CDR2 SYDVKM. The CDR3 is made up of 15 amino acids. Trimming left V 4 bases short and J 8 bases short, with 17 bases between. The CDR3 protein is CASSYWGRGDEKLFF. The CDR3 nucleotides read TGTGCCAGCAGTTATTGGGGGCGAGGGGACGAAAAACTGTTTTTT.

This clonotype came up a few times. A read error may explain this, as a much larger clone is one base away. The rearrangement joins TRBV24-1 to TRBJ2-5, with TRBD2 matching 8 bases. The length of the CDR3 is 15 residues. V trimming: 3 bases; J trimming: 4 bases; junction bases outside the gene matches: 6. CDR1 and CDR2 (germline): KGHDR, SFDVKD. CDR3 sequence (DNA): TGTGCCACCAGTGATCCCCGGGCGGGAGGAGAGACCCAGTACTTC. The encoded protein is CATSDPRAGGETQYF.

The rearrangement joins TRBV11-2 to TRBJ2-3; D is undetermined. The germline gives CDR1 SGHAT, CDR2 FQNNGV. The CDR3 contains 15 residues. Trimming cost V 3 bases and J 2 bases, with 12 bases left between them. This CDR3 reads CASSFVNGYTDTQYF. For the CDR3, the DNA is TGTGCCAGCAGCTTCGTTAACGGTTACACAGATACGCAGTATTTT.

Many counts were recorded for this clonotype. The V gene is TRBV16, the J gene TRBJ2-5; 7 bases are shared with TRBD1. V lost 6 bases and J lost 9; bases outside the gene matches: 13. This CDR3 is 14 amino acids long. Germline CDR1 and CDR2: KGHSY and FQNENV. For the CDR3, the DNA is TGTGCCAGCAGTCAAGAAGGGGGCCTTACGGCCCAGTACTTC. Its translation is CASSQEGGLTAQYF.

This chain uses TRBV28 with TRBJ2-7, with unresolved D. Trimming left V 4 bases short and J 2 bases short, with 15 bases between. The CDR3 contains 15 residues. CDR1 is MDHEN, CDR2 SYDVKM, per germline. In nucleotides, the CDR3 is TGTGCCAGCAGTTCCCGGACGGAAGTTGCCTACGAGCAGTACTTC. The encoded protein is CASSSRTEVAYEQYF.

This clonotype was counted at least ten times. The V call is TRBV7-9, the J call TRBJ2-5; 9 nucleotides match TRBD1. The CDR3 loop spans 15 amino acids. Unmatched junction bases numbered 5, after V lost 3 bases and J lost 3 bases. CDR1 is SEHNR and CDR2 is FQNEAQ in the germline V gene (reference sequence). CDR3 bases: TGTGCCAGCAGCTTGGTAGACAGGGGGGAAGAGACCCAGTACTTC. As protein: CASSLVDRGEETQYF. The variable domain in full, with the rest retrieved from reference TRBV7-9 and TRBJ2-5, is DTGVSQNPRHKITKRGQNVTFRCDPISEHNRLYWYRQTLGQGPEFLTYFQNEAQLEKSRLLSDRFSAERPKGSFSTLEIQRTEQGDSAMYLCASSLVDRGEETQYFGPGTRLLVL.

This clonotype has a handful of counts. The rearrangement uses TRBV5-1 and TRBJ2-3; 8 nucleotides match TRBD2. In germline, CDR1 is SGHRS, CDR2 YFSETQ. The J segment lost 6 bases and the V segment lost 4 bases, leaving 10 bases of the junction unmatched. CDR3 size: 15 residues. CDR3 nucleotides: TGCGCCAGCAGCCCGCGGGGACTAGTAATGGATACGCAGTATTTT. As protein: CASSPRGLVMDTQYF.